The entry that follows covers one T cell receptor (beta chain) sequence. Its antigen is not identified. Using immunoSEQ multiplex PCR, the repertoire was profiled, and TCRdb retains in-frame clones only, with some absent. The sample lists some 140,000 clones; about 93% were seen once. These data come from a study of T cell responses to AZD1222 COVID-19 vaccine. General study findings and limits: The donor group comprised mostly white British people and more females; the analysis possibly underestimated clonal diversity.

Germline values: CDR1 LNHDA, CDR2 SQIVND (reference sequence). This CDR3 comprises 13 residues. Trimming stripped 5 bases from V and 4 bases from J, with 9 bases between. The rearrangement uses TRBV19 and TRBJ1-3; D ambiguous. The source is an adult in good health. The sequencing used peripheral blood, collected on day 0 of AZD1222 vaccination. CDR3 loop: CASSWSSGNTIYF. The CDR3 DNA reads as TGTGCCAGTAGTTGGAGTTCAGGAAACACCATATATTTT.